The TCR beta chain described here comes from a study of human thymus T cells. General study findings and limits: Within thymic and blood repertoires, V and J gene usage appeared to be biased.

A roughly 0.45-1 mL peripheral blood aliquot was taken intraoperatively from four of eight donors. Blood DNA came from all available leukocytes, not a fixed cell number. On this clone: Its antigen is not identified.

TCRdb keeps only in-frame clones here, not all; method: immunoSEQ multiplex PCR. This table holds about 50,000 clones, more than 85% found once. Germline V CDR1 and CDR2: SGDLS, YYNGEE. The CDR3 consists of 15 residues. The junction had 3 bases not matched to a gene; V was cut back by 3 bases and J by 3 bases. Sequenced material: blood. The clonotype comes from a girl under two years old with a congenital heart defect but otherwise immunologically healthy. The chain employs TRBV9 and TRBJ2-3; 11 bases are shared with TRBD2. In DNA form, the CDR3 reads TGTGCCAGCAGCGCCATAGCGGGAGGGACAGATACGCAGTATTTT. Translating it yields CASSAIAGGTDTQYF.